This T cell receptor beta chain stems from a study of blood T cell repertoires in COVID-19. Study details: PBMCs, B-cell-depleted T cells, or T cells provided the cDNA or gDNA that made up the material.

Germline V gives CDR1 MGHRA, CDR2 YSYEKL. The CDR3 totals 18 residues. A note on this clone: Germline and junction disagree at one end, which may indicate a read error.

The method was immunoSEQ multiplex PCR; TCRdb's version includes in-frame clones alone and lacks a portion of them. The sample yields roughly 150,000 clones, around nine tenths seen once. This receptor was taken from a woman between 70 and 85 years old with COVID-19, enrolled during active disease. Sequencing input: peripheral blood. The chain has TRBV4-1 and TRBJ1-1; 7 bases match TRBD1. The CDR3 spells CASRHLPTRGWANTEAFF. The DNA for the CDR3 is TGCGCCAGCCGCCACCTTCCGACCAGGGGGTGGGCGAACACTGAAGCTTTCTTT.